This T cell receptor (beta chain) was observed in a study of neurological immune-mediated disorders. Using its own MiXCR run on the 5' RACE reads, TCRdb lists one record per CDR3 protein. The sample holds about 99,000 distinct CDR3 sequences, under 14% seen once. With 3 bases removed from V and 9 bases from J, the gap between germline ends came to 9 bases. Germline lookup yields CDR1 SGHTA and CDR2 FQGNSA. This CDR3 has 13 amino acids. This clonotype was seen many times. Time point here: longitudinal time-point 3. Unsorted libraries used 2 million PBMCs kept at -80 degrees C. The clonotype was recovered from a female donor with HTLV-1-associated myelopathy (HAM/TSP). The chain carries TRBV7-2 and TRBJ1-6; TRBD1 might be the D (5 bases). Input material: PBMCs. The CDR3 spells CASSLDNSSPLHF. The CDR3 nucleotides read TGTGCCAGCAGCTTGGACAATAGTTCACCCCTCCACTTT.